The 11 T cell receptor beta chains below were found in one sample sequenced in a study of regulatory T cells in long-lasting Graves disease. To make TCR beta libraries, researchers used iRepertoire HTBI primers and Arm-PCR of CDR3 regions. Each CDR3 protein gets one entry after TCRdb re-called the multiplex PCR reads with MiXCR. This table holds about 450,000 distinct CDR3 sequences, 12% to 15% found once. The sample's time point: newly diagnosed GD, antithyroid drugs for less than 3 months. Scientists built the TCR library using RNA that was extracted from PBMCs. Separately, the same data were catalogued under a study of T cells in Graves' hyperthyroidism and ophthalmopathy.

The source material was peripheral blood mononuclear cells (PBMCs), sampled at new diagnosis, from a patient treated with antithyroid drugs. The receptor set was obtained from a woman in her forties or fifties with Graves disease.

The rearrangement links TRBV24-1 to TRBJ2-3; 8 bases line up with TRBD2. Germline V CDR1 and CDR2: KGHDR, SFDVKD. The CDR3 contains 18 residues. With V trimmed by 3 bases and J by 0 bases, 10 bases remained unmatched. CDR3 in DNA: TGTGCCACCAGTGATCACCCTAGGACTAGCCGTAGCACAGATACGCAGTATTTT. This codes for CATSDHPRTSRSTDTQYF.

This clonotype was seen at least ten times. This chain links TRBV2 with TRBJ2-1; D might be TRBD2 (6 bases). V shed 6 bases and J shed 4 bases, with 19 bases lying between them. Germline CDR1 SNHLY, CDR2 FYNNEI. The CDR3 runs to 16 residues. CDR3 in amino acids: CASSEYPEGNYNEQFF. CDR3 DNA sequence: TGTGCCAGCAGCGAATACCCGGAGGGGAATTACAATGAGCAGTTCTTC.

The J gene is TRBJ1-4, the V gene TRBV7-9, with D unresolved. CDR1 SEHNR and CDR2 FQNEAQ come from the germline V gene (reference sequence). This CDR3 is built from 18 residues. The germline V and J ends were trimmed by 1 base and 7 bases, with 22 bases remaining between them. The CDR3, as DNA: TGTGCCAGCAGCTTAGATTATGGGCGTGTGGGCAGTGGTGAAAAACTGTTTTTT. The encoded protein is CASSLDYGRVGSGEKLFF.

The gene calls are TRBV5-1 and TRBJ2-6; D ambiguous. The CDR3 has 14 residues. Germline V gene sequence: CDR1 SGHRS, CDR2 YFSETQ. Trimming removed 4 bases at V and 3 bases at J, with 8 bases between. The CDR3 spells CASSPFSGANVLTF. In DNA, the CDR3 is TGCGCCAGCAGCCCCTTTAGTGGGGCCAACGTCCTGACTTTC.

The gene calls are TRBV7-6 and TRBJ2-1; a possible D gene is TRBD2 (6 bases). The CDR3 runs 16 residues. Germline CDR1 is SGHVS and CDR2 is FNYEAQ. V was shortened by 2 bases and J by 0 bases, with 11 bases between the two germline ends. The CDR3 loop reads CASSLRAGNSYNEQFF. The DNA of the CDR3 is TGTGCCAGCAGCTTACGGGCGGGGAACTCCTACAATGAGCAGTTCTTC.

The gene calls are TRBV4-1 and TRBJ2-5; 10 nucleotides match TRBD1. The CDR3 runs 17 residues. The germline CDR1 and CDR2 sequences are MGHRA and YSYEKL. The V gene end was trimmed by 1 base and the J gene end by 2 bases; junction bases not matched to a gene: 7. The CDR3 nucleotides are TGCGCCAGCAGCCAAGTTAGGACAGGGGGGATTCAAGAGACCCAGTACTTC. Protein product: CASSQVRTGGIQETQYF.

In this sample, this clonotype turned up many times. The chain couples TRBV28 to TRBJ1-1; D remains unclear. The V and J ends lost 9 bases and 7 bases respectively, with 21 bases between them. Germline values: CDR1 MDHEN, CDR2 SYDVKM. This CDR3 is built from 14 residues. Here the CDR3 DNA reads TGTGCCAGTTTTCGGAGAGCCTGGCCGGTTGAAGCTTTCTTT. Encoded protein: CASFRRAWPVEAFF.

This clonotype was seen many times. The V and J genes are TRBV18 and TRBJ2-7; D may be TRBD1 (6 bases). This CDR3 has 14 amino acids. V was pared by 2 bases and J by 1 base, with 9 bases between. The V gene's germline CDR1 is KGHSH and CDR2 LQKENI. CDR3 sequence (DNA): TGTGCCAGCTCACCAGGACAGACTTCCTACGAGCAGTACTTC. Translating it yields CASSPGQTSYEQYF.

This clonotype has just a few counts. The gene calls are TRBV29-1 and TRBJ2-1; the match to TRBD1 covers 9 bases. CDR1 SQVTM and CDR2 ANQGSEA come from the germline V gene. J lost 9 bases, V lost 3 bases, and 6 bases had no gene match. This CDR3 has 13 residues. The CDR3 coding sequence is TGCAGCGTTGACCCGGGACAGGGACGTGAGCAGTTCTTC. Residues: CSVDPGQGREQFF.

This clonotype was recorded at least ten times. This chain uses TRBV14 with TRBJ2-3; 7 bases align to TRBD2. The CDR3 length is 15 residues. Germline V gene data show CDR1 as SGHDN and CDR2 as FVKESK. V shed 2 bases and J 4 bases; nucleotides not matched to a gene: 6. The CDR3 spells CASSQRTRFADTQYF. Written as DNA, the CDR3 is TGTGCCAGCAGCCAACGGACTAGATTTGCAGATACGCAGTATTTT.

This clonotype has at least ten counts. This sequence joins TRBV28 and TRBJ2-7; TRBD2 matches at 11 bases. The CDR3 consists of 19 residues. CDR1 and CDR2 (germline): MDHEN, SYDVKM. J lost 2 bases, V lost 4 bases, and 16 bases had no gene match. The CDR3: CASSYPLAGEPKRTYEQYF. In DNA form, the CDR3 reads TGTGCCAGCAGTTACCCACTAGCGGGAGAGCCCAAGCGAACCTACGAGCAGTACTTC.